This record concerns one T cell receptor (beta chain) sequence. This specimen comes from a study of blood T cell repertoires in COVID-19. Study-level background: Two negative PCRs, clearance, or symptom resolution characterized the recovered Cohort 3 donors. Samples of COVID-19 (acute and convalescent) were obtained from the United States, Italy and Spain. T cells, B-cell-depleted T cells, or PBMCs supplied cDNA or gDNA.

The assay was immunoSEQ multiplex PCR, and TCRdb's table has in-frame clones only and misses some. The sample lists 200,000 to 250,000 clones; roughly nine tenths were seen once. Per the germline V gene, CDR1 is PRHDT and CDR2 is FYEKMQ (reference sequence). The CDR3 totals 17 residues. With V trimmed by 5 bases and J by 3 bases, 9 bases remained unmatched. Sequences were obtained from PBMCs or T cells enriched from blood (not recorded which). This chain connects TRBV13 to TRBJ1-4; TRBD1 matches at 10 bases. This clonotype was sampled from a woman in her forties or fifties in a cohort exposed to, infected with or recovered from COVID-19 (not recorded which). In DNA, the CDR3 is TGTGCCAGCAGCCCCCGGACAGGGGGGGACCCTAATGAAAAACTGTTTTTT. Translation: CASSPRTGGDPNEKLFF.